These T cell receptor beta chains were read from a single sample in a study of Ad26.COV2.S vaccination and SARS-CoV-2 variants. Profiling relied on immunoSEQ multiplex PCR, and the TCRdb table lists in-frame clones only, not all of them. The sample yields approximately 410,000 clones, around 92% seen once. This specimen consisted of peripheral blood, obtained in a trial of Ad26.COV2.S vaccine versus placebo. These TCRs come from a person between 18 and 65 years old who received the Ad26.COV2.S COVID-19 vaccine or a placebo. CDR3s include the opening cysteine and the closing phenylalanine or tryptophan. The order of the fields is V gene, D gene, clone size, J gene, CDR3 protein, CDR3 DNA. D genes are given only for firm matches. The size field is filled for only some rows; it gives once, few, many or a size class.

v_call: TRBV29-1; d_call: -; clone_size: -; j_call: TRBJ2-4; cdr3_aa: CSVDWGGPTGGAKNIQYF; cdr3_nt: TGCAGCGTTGATTGGGGAGGACCGACCGGCGGGGCCAAAAACATTCAGTACTTC
v_call: TRBV19; d_call: -; clone_size: -; j_call: TRBJ2-1; cdr3_aa: CASSISLWAYNEQFF; cdr3_nt: TGTGCCAGTAGTATCTCTCTCTGGGCCTACAATGAGCAGTTCTTC
v_call: TRBV19; d_call: -; clone_size: -; j_call: TRBJ1-5; cdr3_aa: CASNQGTARSNQPQHF; cdr3_nt: TGTGCCAGTAACCAGGGAACGGCGCGGAGCAATCAGCCCCAGCATTTT
v_call: TRBV18; d_call: -; clone_size: -; j_call: TRBJ2-7; cdr3_aa: CASHPTHEQYF; cdr3_nt: TGTGCCAGCCACCCGACCCACGAGCAGTACTTC
v_call: TRBV28; d_call: TRBD1; clone_size: -; j_call: TRBJ1-2; cdr3_aa: CASRTPPAGQFYGYTF; cdr3_nt: TGTGCCAGCAGAACCCCGCCAGCGGGACAGTTCTATGGCTACACCTTC
v_call: TRBV2; d_call: TRBD2; clone_size: -; j_call: TRBJ2-2; cdr3_aa: CASSGQRGGTGELFF; cdr3_nt: TGTGCCAGCAGTGGACAACGGGGGGGCACCGGGGAGCTGTTTTTT
v_call: TRBV24-1; d_call: TRBD1; clone_size: -; j_call: TRBJ1-5; cdr3_aa: CATSDRTGGLEPQHF; cdr3_nt: TGTGCCACCAGTGATAGGACAGGGGGCTTGGAGCCCCAGCATTTT
v_call: TRBV4-3; d_call: TRBD1; clone_size: once; j_call: TRBJ1-4; cdr3_aa: CASSRKSGQGEVVGEKLFF; cdr3_nt: TGCGCCAGCAGCCGAAAATCGGGACAGGGGGAGGTGGTCGGTGAAAAACTGTTTTTT
v_call: TRBV3-1/TRBV3-2; d_call: -; clone_size: -; j_call: TRBJ1-4; cdr3_aa: CASSQGGAGIYNEKLFF; cdr3_nt: TGTGCCAGCAGCCAGGGGGGCGCGGGAATTTATAATGAAAAACTGTTTTTT
v_call: TRBV9; d_call: TRBD2; clone_size: -; j_call: TRBJ2-7; cdr3_aa: CASSPEGSLAGESYEQYF; cdr3_nt: TGTGCCAGCAGCCCAGAGGGATCCCTAGCGGGGGAATCCTACGAGCAGTACTTC
v_call: TRBV2; d_call: -; clone_size: -; j_call: TRBJ2-3; cdr3_aa: CASRLDQGDTQYF; cdr3_nt: TGTGCCAGCAGGCTAGACCAGGGGGATACGCAGTATTTT
v_call: TRBV6-5; d_call: -; clone_size: -; j_call: TRBJ2-1; cdr3_aa: CASSYSIQPDYNEQFF; cdr3_nt: TGTGCCAGCAGTTACTCTATACAGCCAGACTACAATGAGCAGTTCTTC
v_call: TRBV4-1; d_call: TRBD1; clone_size: -; j_call: TRBJ2-1; cdr3_aa: CASSPTGHPYNEQFF; cdr3_nt: TGCGCCAGCAGCCCGACAGGGCATCCCTACAATGAGCAGTTCTTC
v_call: TRBV18; d_call: -; clone_size: -; j_call: TRBJ2-2; cdr3_aa: CASSPDRNTGELFF; cdr3_nt: TGTGCCAGCTCACCCGACAGGAACACCGGGGAGCTGTTTTTT
v_call: TRBV27; d_call: TRBD1; clone_size: -; j_call: TRBJ2-7; cdr3_aa: CASSLSGTGWYEQYF; cdr3_nt: TGTGCCAGCAGTTTATCCGGGACAGGGTGGTACGAGCAGTACTTC
v_call: TRBV6-4; d_call: -; clone_size: -; j_call: TRBJ2-3; cdr3_aa: CASSEMAGEDTQYF; cdr3_nt: TGTGCCAGCAGTGAAATGGCAGGGGAAGATACGCAGTATTTT
v_call: TRBV28; d_call: TRBD2; clone_size: -; j_call: TRBJ2-3; cdr3_aa: CASSLAGGGRDTQYF; cdr3_nt: TGTGCCAGCAGTCTAGCGGGGGGCGGGAGAGATACGCAGTATTTT
v_call: TRBV18; d_call: -; clone_size: -; j_call: TRBJ2-7; cdr3_aa: CASSPMTESYEQYF; cdr3_nt: TGTGCCAGCTCACCGATGACAGAGTCCTACGAGCAGTACTTC
v_call: TRBV7-2; d_call: -; clone_size: -; j_call: TRBJ1-1; cdr3_aa: CASSPPPKKLPYTEAFF; cdr3_nt: TGTGCCAGCAGCCCTCCGCCCAAGAAGCTACCCTATACTGAAGCTTTCTTT
v_call: TRBV9; d_call: -; clone_size: -; j_call: TRBJ2-7; cdr3_aa: CASSVAQGGEQYF; cdr3_nt: TGTGCCAGCAGCGTAGCCCAGGGGGGCGAGCAGTACTTC
v_call: TRBV15; d_call: -; clone_size: -; j_call: TRBJ2-1; cdr3_aa: CATEEGRGYNEQFF; cdr3_nt: TGTGCCACCGAAGAGGGAAGGGGCTACAATGAGCAGTTCTTC
v_call: TRBV14; d_call: TRBD1; clone_size: -; j_call: TRBJ2-2; cdr3_aa: CASSAPEEGQGITGELFF; cdr3_nt: TGTGCCAGCAGCGCCCCAGAAGAGGGACAGGGAATCACCGGGGAGCTGTTTTTT
v_call: TRBV7-9; d_call: -; clone_size: -; j_call: TRBJ1-1; cdr3_aa: CASGAGPWILSTEAFF; cdr3_nt: TGTGCCAGCGGGGCAGGTCCCTGGATATTATCAACTGAAGCTTTCTTT
v_call: TRBV6-1; d_call: -; clone_size: -; j_call: TRBJ1-1; cdr3_aa: CASSDRWAGDTEAFF; cdr3_nt: TGTGCCAGCAGTGATAGATGGGCAGGGGACACTGAAGCTTTCTTT
v_call: TRBV18; d_call: -; clone_size: -; j_call: TRBJ2-2; cdr3_aa: CASSPPSRGGTGELFF; cdr3_nt: TGTGCCAGCTCACCACCGAGTAGGGGCGGGACCGGGGAGCTGTTTTTT
v_call: TRBV30; d_call: -; clone_size: -; j_call: TRBJ1-2; cdr3_aa: CAWSVGSGQGGYTF; cdr3_nt: TGTGCCTGGAGTGTTGGTTCAGGGCAAGGTGGATACACCTTC
v_call: TRBV4-1; d_call: TRBD1; clone_size: -; j_call: TRBJ2-7; cdr3_aa: CASSEDRVIDEQYF; cdr3_nt: TGCGCCAGCAGCGAAGACAGGGTAATAGACGAGCAGTACTTC
v_call: TRBV12-3/TRBV12-4; d_call: TRBD1; clone_size: -; j_call: TRBJ2-7; cdr3_aa: CASTTGVEQYF; cdr3_nt: TGTGCCAGCACGACAGGGGTCGAGCAGTACTTC
v_call: TRBV10-2; d_call: TRBD2; clone_size: -; j_call: TRBJ2-2; cdr3_aa: CASLEPGGTGELFF; cdr3_nt: TGCGCCAGCCTCGAGCCGGGGGGGACCGGGGAGCTGTTTTTT
v_call: TRBV11-2; d_call: -; clone_size: -; j_call: TRBJ1-2; cdr3_aa: CASRKETKGYGYTF; cdr3_nt: TGTGCCAGCAGAAAAGAAACTAAGGGCTATGGCTACACCTTC
v_call: TRBV3-1/TRBV3-2; d_call: -; clone_size: -; j_call: TRBJ1-2; cdr3_aa: CASSLRTGKKGYGYTF; cdr3_nt: TGTGCCAGCAGCCTCCGGACGGGCAAGAAGGGCTATGGCTACACCTTC
v_call: TRBV7-2; d_call: TRBD1; clone_size: -; j_call: TRBJ1-1; cdr3_aa: CASFKGQQNTEAFF; cdr3_nt: TGTGCCAGCTTCAAGGGACAGCAGAACACTGAAGCTTTCTTT
v_call: TRBV15; d_call: TRBD2; clone_size: -; j_call: TRBJ2-1; cdr3_aa: CATSGRAGAEQFF; cdr3_nt: TGTGCCACCAGCGGGAGAGCGGGGGCAGAGCAGTTCTTC
v_call: TRBV29-1; d_call: TRBD2; clone_size: -; j_call: TRBJ2-3; cdr3_aa: CSVLRSGGLGGDTQYF; cdr3_nt: TGCAGCGTGCTACGGTCGGGGGGGCTCGGGGGTGATACGCAGTATTTT
v_call: TRBV6-5; d_call: TRBD2; clone_size: -; j_call: TRBJ2-7; cdr3_aa: CASSYLRGDSYEQYF; cdr3_nt: TGTGCCAGCAGTTATTTGCGGGGGGATTCCTACGAGCAGTACTTC
v_call: TRBV20-1; d_call: -; clone_size: -; j_call: TRBJ2-7; cdr3_aa: CSASRTSSYEQYF; cdr3_nt: TGCAGTGCTAGTAGGACGAGCTCCTACGAGCAGTACTTC
v_call: TRBV5-8; d_call: -; clone_size: -; j_call: TRBJ1-5; cdr3_aa: CASSSHILSLNQPQHF; cdr3_nt: TGTGCCAGCAGCTCCCACATACTGAGCCTCAATCAGCCCCAGCATTTT
v_call: TRBV7-9; d_call: TRBD1; clone_size: -; j_call: TRBJ1-2; cdr3_aa: CASSFGHPSGQGAYTF; cdr3_nt: TGTGCCAGCAGCTTTGGCCACCCATCGGGACAGGGTGCCTACACCTTC
v_call: TRBV4-3; d_call: -; clone_size: -; j_call: TRBJ1-5; cdr3_aa: CASSQVAGNQPQHF; cdr3_nt: TGCGCCAGCAGCCAAGTGGCGGGGAACCAGCCCCAGCATTTT
v_call: TRBV16; d_call: TRBD1; clone_size: once; j_call: TRBJ1-1; cdr3_aa: CASSHEGARTEAFF; cdr3_nt: TGTGCCAGCAGCCATGAGGGGGCTCGCACTGAAGCTTTCTTT
v_call: TRBV2; d_call: TRBD2; clone_size: -; j_call: TRBJ2-7; cdr3_aa: CASRGTSALTYEQYF; cdr3_nt: TGTGCCAGCAGGGGAACTAGCGCCCTGACCTACGAGCAGTACTTC
v_call: TRBV19; d_call: -; clone_size: -; j_call: TRBJ1-5; cdr3_aa: CASGDSGRGNNQPQHF; cdr3_nt: TGTGCCAGTGGCGACTCGGGACGGGGAAATAATCAGCCCCAGCATTTT
v_call: TRBV4-3; d_call: -; clone_size: -; j_call: TRBJ1-6; cdr3_aa: CASSQYIVQGTYNSPLHF; cdr3_nt: TGCGCCAGCAGCCAATATATAGTACAGGGTACCTATAATTCACCCCTCCACTTT
v_call: TRBV6-5; d_call: -; clone_size: -; j_call: TRBJ1-1; cdr3_aa: CASTTWEDTEAFF; cdr3_nt: TGTGCCAGCACAACCTGGGAGGATACTGAAGCTTTCTTT
v_call: TRBV7-9; d_call: -; clone_size: once; j_call: TRBJ2-5; cdr3_aa: CASSPGESFGGLRETQYF; cdr3_nt: TGTGCCAGCAGCCCCGGTGAATCTTTTGGGGGGTTAAGAGAGACCCAGTACTTC
v_call: TRBV27; d_call: -; clone_size: -; j_call: TRBJ1-2; cdr3_aa: CASSPRTGTDYGYTF; cdr3_nt: TGTGCCAGCAGTCCACGAACAGGGACCGACTATGGCTACACCTTC
v_call: TRBV9; d_call: -; clone_size: -; j_call: TRBJ2-5; cdr3_aa: CASSAIGGGVKETQYF; cdr3_nt: TGTGCCAGCAGCGCGATCGGAGGGGGGGTAAAAGAGACCCAGTACTTC
v_call: TRBV7-9; d_call: TRBD2; clone_size: -; j_call: TRBJ2-1; cdr3_aa: CASSSSLAGKRYNEQFF; cdr3_nt: TGTGCCAGCAGCTCGAGTTTAGCGGGGAAGAGATACAATGAGCAGTTCTTC
v_call: TRBV7-2; d_call: TRBD1; clone_size: -; j_call: TRBJ1-2; cdr3_aa: CASSPPDRAGYTF; cdr3_nt: TGTGCCAGCAGCCCACCGGACAGGGCTGGCTACACCTTC
v_call: TRBV18; d_call: -; clone_size: -; j_call: TRBJ2-3; cdr3_aa: CASSPQGSTSTDTQYF; cdr3_nt: TGTGCCAGCTCACCACAGGGCAGTACTAGCACAGATACGCAGTATTTT